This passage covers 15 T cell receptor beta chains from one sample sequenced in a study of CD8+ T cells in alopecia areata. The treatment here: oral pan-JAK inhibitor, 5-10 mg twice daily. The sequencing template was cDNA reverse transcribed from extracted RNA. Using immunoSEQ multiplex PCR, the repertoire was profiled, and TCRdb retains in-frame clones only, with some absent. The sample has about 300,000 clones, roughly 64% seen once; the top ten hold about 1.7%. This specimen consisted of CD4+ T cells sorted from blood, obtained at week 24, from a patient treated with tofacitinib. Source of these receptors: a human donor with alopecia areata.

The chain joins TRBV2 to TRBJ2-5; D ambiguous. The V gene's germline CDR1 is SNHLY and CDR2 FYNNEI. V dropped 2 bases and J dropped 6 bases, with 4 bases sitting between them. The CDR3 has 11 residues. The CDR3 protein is CASSERQTQYF. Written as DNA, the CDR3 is TGTGCCAGCAGTGAAAGGCAGACCCAGTACTTC. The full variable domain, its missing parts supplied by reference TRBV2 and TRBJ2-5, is EPEVTQTPSHQVTQMGQEVILRCVPISNHLYFYWYRQILGQKVEFLVSFYNNEISEKSEIFDDQFSVERPDGSNFTLKIRSTKLEDSAMYFCASSERQTQYFGPGTRLLVL.

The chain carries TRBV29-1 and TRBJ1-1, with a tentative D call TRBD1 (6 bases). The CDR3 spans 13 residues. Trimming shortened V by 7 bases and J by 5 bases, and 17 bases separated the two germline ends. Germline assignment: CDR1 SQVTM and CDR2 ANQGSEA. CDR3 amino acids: CSATEGGSTEAFF. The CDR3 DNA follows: TGCAGCGCTACGGAGGGGGGAAGTACTGAAGCTTTCTTT.

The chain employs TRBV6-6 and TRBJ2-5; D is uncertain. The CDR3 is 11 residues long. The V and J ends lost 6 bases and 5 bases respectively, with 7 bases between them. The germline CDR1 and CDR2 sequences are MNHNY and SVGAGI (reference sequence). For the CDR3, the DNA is TGTGCCAGCAGATCCAGGGAGACCCAGTACTTC. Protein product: CASRSRETQYF.

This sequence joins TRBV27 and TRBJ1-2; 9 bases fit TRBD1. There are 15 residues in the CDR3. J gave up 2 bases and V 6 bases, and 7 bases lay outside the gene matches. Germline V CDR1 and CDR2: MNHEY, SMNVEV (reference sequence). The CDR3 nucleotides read TGTGCCAGCAGAGAGAGCGGGACAGGGAACTATGGCTACACCTTC. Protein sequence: CASRESGTGNYGYTF.

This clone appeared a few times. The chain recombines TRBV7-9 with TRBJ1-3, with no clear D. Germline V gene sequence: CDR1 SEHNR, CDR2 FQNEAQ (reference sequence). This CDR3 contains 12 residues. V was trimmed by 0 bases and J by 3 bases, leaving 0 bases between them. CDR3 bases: TGTGCCAGCAGCTTAGCTGGAAACACCATATATTTT. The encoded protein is CASSLAGNTIYF. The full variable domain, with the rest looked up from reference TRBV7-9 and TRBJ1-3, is DTGVSQNPRHKITKRGQNVTFRCDPISEHNRLYWYRQTLGQGPEFLTYFQNEAQLEKSRLLSDRFSAERPKGSFSTLEIQRTEQGDSAMYLCASSLAGNTIYFGEGSWLTVV.

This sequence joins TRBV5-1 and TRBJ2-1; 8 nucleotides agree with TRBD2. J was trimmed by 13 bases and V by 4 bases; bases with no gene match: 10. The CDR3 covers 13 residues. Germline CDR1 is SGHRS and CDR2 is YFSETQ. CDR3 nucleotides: TGCGCCAGCAGCGATCCGGGACTAGAGGGTCAGTTCTTC. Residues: CASSDPGLEGQFF.

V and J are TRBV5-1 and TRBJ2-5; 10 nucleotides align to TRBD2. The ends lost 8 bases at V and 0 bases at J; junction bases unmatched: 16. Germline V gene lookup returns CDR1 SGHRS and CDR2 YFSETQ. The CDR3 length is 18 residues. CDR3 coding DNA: TGCGCCAGTAGGCCAGCGGGGGGGCCTCGAGTTAACCAAGAGACCCAGTACTTC. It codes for CASRPAGGPRVNQETQYF.

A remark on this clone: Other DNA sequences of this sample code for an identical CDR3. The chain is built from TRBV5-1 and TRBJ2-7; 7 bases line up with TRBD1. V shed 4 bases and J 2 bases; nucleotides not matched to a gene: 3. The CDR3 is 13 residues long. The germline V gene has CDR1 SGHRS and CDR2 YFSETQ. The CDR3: CASSPGQPYEQYF. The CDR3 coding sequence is TGCGCCAGCAGCCCGGGACAGCCCTACGAGCAGTACTTC.

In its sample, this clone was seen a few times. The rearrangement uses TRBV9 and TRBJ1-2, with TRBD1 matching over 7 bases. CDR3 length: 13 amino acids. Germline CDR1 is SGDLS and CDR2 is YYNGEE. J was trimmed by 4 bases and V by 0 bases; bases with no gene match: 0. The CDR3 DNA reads TGTGCCAGCAGCGTAGACAGGGGCTATGGCTACACCTTC. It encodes CASSVDRGYGYTF.

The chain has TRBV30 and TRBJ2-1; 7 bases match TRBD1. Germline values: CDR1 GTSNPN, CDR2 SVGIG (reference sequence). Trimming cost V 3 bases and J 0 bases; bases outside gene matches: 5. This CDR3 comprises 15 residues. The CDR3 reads CAWSPGQSSYNEQFF. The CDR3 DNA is TGTGCCTGGAGCCCGGGACAGAGCTCCTACAATGAGCAGTTCTTC.

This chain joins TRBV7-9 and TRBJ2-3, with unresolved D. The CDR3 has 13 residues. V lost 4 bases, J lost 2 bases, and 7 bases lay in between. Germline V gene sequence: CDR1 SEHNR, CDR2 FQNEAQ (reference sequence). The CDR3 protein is CASSSVVTDTQYF. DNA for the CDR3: TGTGCCAGCAGCTCAGTAGTCACAGATACGCAGTATTTT.

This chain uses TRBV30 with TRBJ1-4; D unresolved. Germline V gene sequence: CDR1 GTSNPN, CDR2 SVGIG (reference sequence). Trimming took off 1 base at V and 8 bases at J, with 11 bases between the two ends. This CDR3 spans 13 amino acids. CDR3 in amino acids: CAWSDNSAEKLFF. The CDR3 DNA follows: TGTGCCTGGAGTGACAACTCCGCAGAAAAACTGTTTTTT.

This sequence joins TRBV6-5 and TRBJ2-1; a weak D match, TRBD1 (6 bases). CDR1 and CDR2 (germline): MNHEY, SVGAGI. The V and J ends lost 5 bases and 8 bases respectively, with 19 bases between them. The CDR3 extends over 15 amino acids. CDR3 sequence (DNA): TGTGCCAGCAGTCCCCAGGGGCCCTCAAGGGATGAGCAGTTCTTC. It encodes CASSPQGPSRDEQFF.

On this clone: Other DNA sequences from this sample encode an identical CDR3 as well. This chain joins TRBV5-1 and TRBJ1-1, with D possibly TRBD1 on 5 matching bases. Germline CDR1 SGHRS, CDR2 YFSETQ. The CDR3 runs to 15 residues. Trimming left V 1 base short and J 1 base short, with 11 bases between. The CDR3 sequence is CASSLSGTSNTEAFF. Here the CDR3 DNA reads TGCGCCAGCAGCTTGTCCGGGACTTCGAACACTGAAGCTTTCTTT.

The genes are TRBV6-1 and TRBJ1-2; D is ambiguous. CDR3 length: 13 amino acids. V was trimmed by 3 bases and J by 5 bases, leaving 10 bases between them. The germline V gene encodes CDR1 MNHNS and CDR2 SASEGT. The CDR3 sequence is CASSDLRSYGYTF. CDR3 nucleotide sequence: TGTGCCAGCAGTGATCTGAGGTCATATGGCTACACCTTC.